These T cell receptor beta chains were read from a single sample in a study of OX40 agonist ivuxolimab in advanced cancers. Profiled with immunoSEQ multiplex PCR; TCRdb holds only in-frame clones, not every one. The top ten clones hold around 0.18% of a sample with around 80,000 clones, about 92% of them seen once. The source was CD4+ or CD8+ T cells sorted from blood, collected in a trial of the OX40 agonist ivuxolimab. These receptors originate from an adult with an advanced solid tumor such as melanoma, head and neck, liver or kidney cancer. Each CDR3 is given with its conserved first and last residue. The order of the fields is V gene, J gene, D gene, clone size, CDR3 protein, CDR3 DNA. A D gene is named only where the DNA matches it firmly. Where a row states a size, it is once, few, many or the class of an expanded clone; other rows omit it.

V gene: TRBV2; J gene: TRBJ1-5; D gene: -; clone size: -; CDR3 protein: CASSEGWNQPQHF; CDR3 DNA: TGTGCCAGCAGTGAAGGTTGGAATCAGCCCCAGCATTTT
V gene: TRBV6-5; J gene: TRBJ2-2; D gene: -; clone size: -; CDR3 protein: CASRMTANTGELFF; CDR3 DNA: TGTGCCAGCAGAATGACAGCGAACACCGGGGAGCTGTTTTTT
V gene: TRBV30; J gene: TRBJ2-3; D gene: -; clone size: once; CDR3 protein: CAWSGRAETQYF; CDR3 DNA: TGTGCCTGGAGCGGCAGGGCCGAAACGCAGTATTTT
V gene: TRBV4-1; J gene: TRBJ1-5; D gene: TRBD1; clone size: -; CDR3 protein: CASSQPTGDNQPQHF; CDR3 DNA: TGCGCCAGCAGCCAACCGACAGGGGACAATCAGCCCCAGCATTTT
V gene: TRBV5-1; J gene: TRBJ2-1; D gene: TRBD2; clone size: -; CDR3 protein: CASSEIAGDISYNEQFF; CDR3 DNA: TGCGCCAGCAGCGAAATAGCGGGAGATATCTCCTACAATGAGCAGTTCTTC
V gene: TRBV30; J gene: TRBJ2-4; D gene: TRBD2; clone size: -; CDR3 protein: CAWSGGLAGDIQYF; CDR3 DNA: TGTGCCTGGAGTGGGGGACTAGCGGGGGACATTCAGTACTTC
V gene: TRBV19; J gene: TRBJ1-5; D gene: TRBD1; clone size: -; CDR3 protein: CASSRGYSNQPQHF; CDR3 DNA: TGTGCCAGTAGCAGGGGGTATAGCAATCAGCCCCAGCATTTT
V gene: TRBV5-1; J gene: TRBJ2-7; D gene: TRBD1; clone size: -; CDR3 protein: CASSLVTGGFYEQYF; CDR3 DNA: TGCGCCAGCAGCTTGGTGACAGGGGGATTCTACGAGCAGTACTTC
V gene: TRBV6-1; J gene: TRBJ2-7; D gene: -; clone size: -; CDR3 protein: CASSDSGAVSYEQYF; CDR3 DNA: TGTGCCAGCAGTGATTCGGGGGCTGTCTCCTACGAGCAGTACTTC
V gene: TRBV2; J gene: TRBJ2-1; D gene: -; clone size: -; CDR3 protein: CARAIGNNEQFF; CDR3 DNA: TGTGCCAGGGCCATCGGAAACAATGAGCAGTTCTTC
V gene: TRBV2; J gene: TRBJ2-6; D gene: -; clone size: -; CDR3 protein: CATSWGTGANVLTF; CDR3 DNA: TGTGCCACCTCATGGGGGACTGGGGCCAACGTCCTGACTTTC